This TCR beta chain was identified in a study of T cell responses to AZD1222 COVID-19 vaccine. Study overall: Second doses at about 4 or about 12 weeks were pooled. General study findings and limits: CD4 TCRs covered the whole spike, strongest at regions 160-218 and 743-854. The donor cohort was predominantly white British with a female majority, and clonal diversity may have been underestimated. Spike-specific TCR breadth and depth both grew after two AZD1222 doses.

Worth noting for this clone: Its antigen is not identified.

Profiling relied on immunoSEQ multiplex PCR, and the TCRdb table lists in-frame clones only, not all of them. Counted here are 120,000 or so clones, 75% to 90% occurring once; the ten biggest clones make up over 8%. The CDR3 extends over 16 amino acids. The V end lost 2 bases, the J end lost 0 bases, and 13 bases lay between the germline ends. Per the germline V gene, CDR1 is PRHDT and CDR2 is FYEKMQ (reference sequence). The sequencing here drew on peripheral blood, taken on day 0 of AZD1222 vaccination. The chain joins TRBV13 to TRBJ2-5; possibly TRBD1 for D (5 bases). This clonotype was obtained from an adult in good health. CDR3: CASSLWGWGYQETQYF. The CDR3 DNA reads TGTGCCAGCAGCTTATGGGGTTGGGGCTACCAAGAGACCCAGTACTTC.